This entry describes one TCR beta chain. This sample was included in a study of shared clonotypes between healthy human individuals. The CDR3 consists of 15 residues. V was pared by 5 bases and J by 3 bases, with 5 bases of the junction left unmatched. CDR1 and CDR2 (germline): SEHNR, FQNEAQ (reference sequence). Clones were sequenced by immunoSEQ multiplex PCR, and TCRdb holds only the in-frame ones, with some missing. The data show roughly 2,500,000 clones, under 95% seen once. The source of this sequence is a man between 18 and 29 years old in good health. Some clones in this sample may be carry-over from other donors' samples. The sample taken for sequencing was naive CD4+ T cells from PBMCs. Subset defined: CD45RA+ positively selected. The V call is TRBV7-9, the J call TRBJ1-3; 9 nucleotides match TRBD1. CDR3 protein: CASSQQTGGGNTIYF. The CDR3 DNA follows: TGTGCCAGCAGCCAACAGACAGGGGGTGGAAACACCATATATTTT.